The present T cell receptor (beta chain) was sequenced within a study of T cell responses to AZD1222 COVID-19 vaccine. Study outcomes and limitations: Donors in the cohort were predominantly white British and more often female, and clonal diversity was possibly underestimated.

Turning to this clone: Antigen unknown.

Generated by immunoSEQ multiplex PCR, the TCRdb table keeps only in-frame clones and is missing some. The data show about 85,000 clones, roughly nine tenths seen once. Germline CDR1 LGHDT, CDR2 YNNKEL (reference sequence). The CDR3 contains 16 residues. V lost 2 bases and J lost 7; bases outside the gene matches: 13. The receptor was derived from an adult in good health. This chain connects TRBV3-1 (or the pseudogene TRBV3-2) to TRBJ1-2, with 7 positions matching TRBD1. Here the sequenced sample was peripheral blood, taken on day 0 of AZD1222 vaccination. CDR3 nucleotides: TGTGCCAGCAGCCAATCCGAATTAACAGGGGCCGGTGGCTACACCTTC. It codes for CASSQSELTGAGGYTF.